The 21 T cell receptor beta chains below come from one sample, sequenced in a study of Tregs in tolerant kidney transplant recipients (dated by TCRdb to the late 2010s). Preparation of the library involved the immunoSEQ multiplex PCR assay. TCRdb holds this immuneACCESS table with in-frame rearrangements only. Some clones are missing; in checked studies, unresolved V genes explain under half, and the rest has no known cause. The sample profile shows hundreds of thousands of clones; about four fifths of them were found once. About 0.58% of the sample is taken by the ten largest. The sample consisted of CD4+ T cells from blood. Receptors originate from a human donor in good health.

This clone has a handful of counts. This rearrangement joins TRBV15 to TRBJ2-3; no clear D. The CDR3 totals 18 residues. Trimming took 1 base from V and 0 from J, leaving 17 bases between them. CDR1 is LNHNV and CDR2 is YYDKDF in the germline V gene (reference sequence). CDR3 loop: CATSRGPLVPASTDTQYF. The CDR3 nucleotides are TGTGCCACCAGCAGAGGACCCCTAGTGCCCGCTAGCACAGATACGCAGTATTTT.

J is TRBJ1-3 and V is TRBV30, with D possibly matching TRBD1 (5 bases). CDR3 length equals 13 residues. The germline V and J ends were trimmed by 1 base and 11 bases, with 15 bases remaining between them. Germline V lookup: CDR1 GTSNPN, CDR2 SVGIG (reference sequence). CDR3: CAWSEGPSTAIYF. The CDR3 DNA reads as TGTGCCTGGAGTGAGGGGCCCTCTACGGCCATATATTTT. Full variable domain (rest looked up from reference TRBV30 and TRBJ1-3): SQTIHQWPATLVQPVGSPLSLECTVEGTSNPNLYWYRQAAGRGLQLLFYSVGIGQISSEVPQNLSASRPQDRQFILSSKKLLLSDSGFYLCAWSEGPSTAIYFGEGSWLTVV.

J is TRBJ2-1 and V is TRBV5-8; 9 positions match TRBD1. V dropped 3 bases and J dropped 1; count of bases not matched to a gene: 2. The CDR3 runs to 15 residues. CDR1 is SGHTS and CDR2 is YDEGEE in the germline V gene. CDR3: CASSSQGASYNEQFF. CDR3 nucleotide sequence: TGTGCCAGCAGCTCACAGGGGGCTTCCTACAATGAGCAGTTCTTC.

The rearrangement joins TRBV7-2 to TRBJ1-4; a possible D gene is TRBD1 (6 bases). CDR3 length equals 15 residues. Trimming took 5 bases from V and 3 from J, leaving 13 bases between them. Germline lookup yields CDR1 SGHTA and CDR2 FQGNSA. The CDR3 protein is CASSPQGSANEKLFF. The CDR3 DNA reads as TGTGCCAGCAGCCCTCAGGGGTCGGCTAATGAAAAACTGTTTTTT.

This clone was counted a few times. CDR3: CSVVIGGRGEQYF. For the CDR3, the DNA is TGCAGCGTTGTTATAGGAGGTAGAGGCGAGCAGTACTTC. The chain joins TRBV29-1 to TRBJ2-7, with D perhaps matching TRBD2 (5 bases). CDR1 and CDR2 (germline): SQVTM, ANQGSEA. V gave up 4 bases and J gave up 6 bases, with 16 bases separating them. The CDR3 runs to 13 residues.

The V and J genes are TRBV5-6 and TRBJ2-6, with TRBD1 identical over 9 bases. Germline V CDR1 and CDR2: SGHDT, YYEEEE. V dropped 4 bases and J dropped 0; count of bases not matched to a gene: 5. The CDR3 totals 17 residues. CDR3 in amino acids: CASSVGTGLSGANVLTF. The CDR3, as DNA: TGTGCCAGCAGCGTCGGGACAGGGCTCTCTGGGGCCAACGTCCTGACTTTC.

J is TRBJ2-5 and V is TRBV5-1; TRBD2 matches at 14 bases. TRBJ2-7 matches the DNA end more closely, so the J call is doubtful. CDR3 length equals 15 residues. CDR1 is SGHRS, CDR2 YFSETQ, per germline. The CDR3 here is CASSSGLAGAYEQYF. DNA for the CDR3: TGCGCCAGCAGCTCGGGACTAGCGGGAGCCTACGAGCAGTACTTC.

V gene TRBV11-3 combines with J gene TRBJ2-1; the match to TRBD1 covers 9 bases. J lost 5 bases, V lost 5 bases, and 10 bases had no gene match. The germline gives CDR1 SGHNT, CDR2 YENEEA. The CDR3 totals 16 residues. The CDR3 loop reads CASSPGTGRTDNEQFF. In nucleotides, the CDR3 is TGTGCCAGCAGCCCCGGGACAGGGAGAACCGACAATGAGCAGTTCTTC.

J is TRBJ2-1 and V is TRBV4-2; TRBD2 aligns across 8 bases. This CDR3 has 14 amino acids. Germline loops: CDR1 LGHNA, CDR2 YNFKEQ. J was trimmed by 8 bases and V by 4 bases; bases with no gene match: 7. In DNA form, the CDR3 reads TGTGCCAGCAGCCTACCGGGACTAGTCTATGAGCAGTTCTTC. Its protein is CASSLPGLVYEQFF.

The chain links TRBV6-5 to TRBJ2-5; TRBD2 aligns across 9 bases. The junction had 9 bases not matched to a gene; V was cut back by 5 bases and J by 5 bases. Germline V gene lookup returns CDR1 MNHEY and CDR2 SVGAGI. CDR3 length equals 15 residues. CDR3 amino acids: CASSPLAGGYETQYF. As DNA, the CDR3 is TGTGCCAGCAGTCCACTGGCGGGGGGGTACGAGACCCAGTACTTC.

The gene calls are TRBV7-9 and TRBJ2-7; 8 nucleotides agree with TRBD1. The CDR3 totals 15 residues. CDR1 and CDR2 from the germline V gene are SEHNR and FQNEAQ (reference sequence). V trimming: 0 bases; J trimming: 3 bases; junction bases outside the gene matches: 4. The CDR3 nucleotides are TGTGCCAGCAGCTTAGCGAGGACAGGGAGCTACGAGCAGTACTTC. Translation: CASSLARTGSYEQYF.

The rearrangement uses TRBV7-8 and TRBJ1-5; D ambiguous. The CDR3 consists of 16 residues. Germline-derived CDR1 and CDR2 are SGHVS and FQNEAQ. The germline V and J ends were trimmed by 1 base and 5 bases, with 15 bases remaining between them. The CDR3 reads CASSLVKGSEDQPQHF. CDR3 DNA sequence: TGTGCCAGCAGCTTAGTTAAGGGTAGTGAGGATCAGCCCCAGCATTTT.

The chain has TRBV4-1 and TRBJ2-1; 11 nucleotides line up with TRBD2. CDR1 and CDR2 from the germline V gene are MGHRA and YSYEKL. Unmatched junction bases numbered 8, after V lost 2 bases and J lost 2 bases. CDR3 length: 18 amino acids. In nucleotides, the CDR3 is TGCGCCAGCAGCCAAAGCCCCCCGACTAGCGGGACCTACAATGAGCAGTTCTTC. It yields the protein CASSQSPPTSGTYNEQFF.

The chain recombines TRBV19 with TRBJ2-2, with 10 bases lining up with TRBD2. Germline values: CDR1 LNHDA, CDR2 SQIVND (reference sequence). The J segment lost 5 bases and the V segment lost 3 bases, leaving 9 bases of the junction unmatched. The CDR3 consists of 17 residues. The CDR3 coding sequence is TGTGCCAGTAGTATCGTGGCTAGCGGGAGTGGGACCGGGGAGCTGTTTTTT. Encoded protein: CASSIVASGSGTGELFF.

This chain links TRBV10-1 with TRBJ2-1, with D uncertain. V lost 2 bases to trimming and J lost 10 bases, with 12 bases between them. This CDR3 is built from 13 residues. Germline CDR1 reads WNHNN; CDR2 reads SYGVQD (reference sequence). Here the CDR3 DNA reads TGCGCCAGCAGTGAGCTAGGCACCGGGGAGCAGTTCTTC. Translation: CASSELGTGEQFF.

The V gene is TRBV25-1, the J gene TRBJ2-7, with 9 bases that match TRBD1. Germline-derived CDR1 and CDR2 are MGHDK and SYGVNS. The V gene end was trimmed by 5 bases and the J gene end by 3 bases; junction bases not matched to a gene: 5. This CDR3 comprises 14 residues. Here the CDR3 reads CASSPGTGIYEQYF. The CDR3 coding sequence is TGTGCCAGCAGTCCCGGGACAGGGATCTACGAGCAGTACTTC.

This chain joins TRBV15 and TRBJ2-2, with TRBD1 matching over 12 bases. Germline V gene sequence: CDR1 LNHNV, CDR2 YYDKDF (reference sequence). V lost 3 bases, J lost 1 base, and 21 bases stayed unmatched. The length of the CDR3 is 23 residues. The chain's CDR3 is CATSRTRTRGGTGGEGNTGELFF. The CDR3 nucleotides are TGTGCCACCAGCAGGACCCGTACGAGGGGAGGGACAGGGGGCGAAGGGAACACCGGGGAGCTGTTTTTT.

This clone turned up a few times. The gene calls are TRBV2 and TRBJ2-1; D is unresolved. Germline loops: CDR1 SNHLY, CDR2 FYNNEI. The CDR3 spans 11 residues. Trimming took off 6 bases at V and 8 bases at J, with 8 bases between the two ends. DNA for the CDR3: TGTGCCAGCAGCCTCTGGGATGAGCAGTTCTTC. The encoded protein is CASSLWDEQFF.

The V gene is TRBV2, the J gene TRBJ1-5; 10 nucleotides agree with TRBD1. Germline-derived CDR1 and CDR2 are SNHLY and FYNNEI. The CDR3 runs to 15 residues. Germline trimming cut 7 bases from V and 4 bases from J; bases unmatched to any gene: 7. CDR3 sequence (DNA): TGTGCCAGCACCCGACAGGGGGCGACGAATCAGCCCCAGCATTTT. This codes for CASTRQGATNQPQHF.

V gene TRBV6-1 combines with J gene TRBJ2-7; TRBD2 agrees at 13 bases. This CDR3 is built from 18 residues. V shed 2 bases, J shed 3 bases, and the junction held 10 bases outside the gene matches. The germline V gene has CDR1 MNHNS and CDR2 SASEGT. The CDR3 DNA follows: TGTGCCAGCAGTGAAATGTGGACTAGCGGGGGCCCTAACTACGAGCAGTACTTC. Its translation is CASSEMWTSGGPNYEQYF.

This chain connects TRBV7-6 to TRBJ2-7; D is possibly TRBD2 (6 bases). V dropped 5 bases and J dropped 3 bases, with 26 bases sitting between them. The CDR3 contains 18 residues. Germline V gene lookup returns CDR1 SGHVS and CDR2 FNYEAQ. The CDR3 spells CASSPGTPLRSGSYEQYF. CDR3 coding DNA: TGTGCCAGCAGCCCCGGGACTCCCCTTAGGAGCGGAAGCTACGAGCAGTACTTC.